This T cell receptor (beta chain) was identified in a study of OX40 agonist ivuxolimab in advanced cancers. Study details: The dose-escalation cohort had hepatocellular carcinoma, melanoma, renal cell or head and neck cancer.

The assay was immunoSEQ multiplex PCR, and TCRdb's table has in-frame clones only and misses some. Of about 18,000 clones in the sample, 78% were seen once. Note on this clone: Its specificity is unknown.

Study-level results: Within 6 weeks, CD4+ and CD8+ blood T cells expanded clonally at 0.1 to 3.0 mg/kg.

CDR1 and CDR2 (germline): GTSNPN, SVGIG (reference sequence). V lost 1 base and J lost 9, with 10 bases in between. This CDR3 has 12 amino acids. Excluded were patients having autoimmune disease history or systemic immunosuppression. Patients had blood sampled at baseline and again on cycle 4 day 1 and cycle 7 day 1. The material sequenced was CD4+ or CD8+ T cells sorted from blood, taken in a trial of the OX40 agonist ivuxolimab. The sequence derives from an adult with an advanced solid tumor such as melanoma, head and neck, liver or kidney cancer. This chain links TRBV30 with TRBJ2-1, with D tentatively TRBD2 (5 bases). The CDR3 DNA reads as TGTGCCTGGAGTGCGGGAAACGCTGAGCAGTTCTTC. Translated, it gives CAWSAGNAEQFF.